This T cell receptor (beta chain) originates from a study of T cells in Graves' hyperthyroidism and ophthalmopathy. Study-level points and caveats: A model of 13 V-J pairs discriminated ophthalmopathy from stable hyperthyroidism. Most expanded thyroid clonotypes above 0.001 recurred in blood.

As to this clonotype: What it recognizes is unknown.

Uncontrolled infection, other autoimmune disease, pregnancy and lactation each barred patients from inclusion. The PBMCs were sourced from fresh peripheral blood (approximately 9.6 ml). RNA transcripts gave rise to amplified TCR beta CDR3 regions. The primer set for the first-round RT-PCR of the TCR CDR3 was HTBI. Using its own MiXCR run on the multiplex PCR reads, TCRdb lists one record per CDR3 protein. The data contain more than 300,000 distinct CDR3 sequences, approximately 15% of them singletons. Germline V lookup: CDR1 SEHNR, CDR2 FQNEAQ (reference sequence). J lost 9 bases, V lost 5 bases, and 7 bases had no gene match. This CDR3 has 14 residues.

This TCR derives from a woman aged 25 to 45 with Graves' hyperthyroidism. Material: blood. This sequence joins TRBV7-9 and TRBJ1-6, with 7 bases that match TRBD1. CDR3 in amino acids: CASSPPGQTSPLHF. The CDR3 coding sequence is TGTGCCAGCAGCCCCCCGGGACAGACTTCACCCCTCCACTTT.